This entry concerns a single T cell receptor (beta chain). These data originate in a study of blood T cell repertoires in COVID-19. In the study overall: The United States, Italy and Spain were the sources of the acute and convalescent COVID-19 samples. From T cells, B-cell-depleted T cells, or PBMCs came the material, which was cDNA or gDNA.

The repertoire was sequenced with immunoSEQ multiplex PCR; TCRdb's copy has only in-frame clones and lacks some. The table records hundreds of thousands of clones, more than 75% of them present only once. The CDR3 has 14 amino acids. V was cut by 8 bases and J by 0 bases, with 13 bases left in between. The germline CDR1 and CDR2 sequences are MNHEY and SVGAGI. Sample: peripheral blood. This clonotype was sampled from a man aged 40-49 years with acute or convalescent COVID-19. The chain combines TRBV6-5 with TRBJ1-1; no firm D call. This CDR3 is CASGPSIMNTEAFF. The CDR3 DNA sequence: TGTGCCAGCGGGCCCAGTATTATGAACACTGAAGCTTTCTTT.